Shown below are 25 T cell receptor beta chains from a single sample sequenced in a study of Tregs in tolerant kidney transplant recipients (dated by TCRdb to about 2019). The library was built by means of the immunoSEQ multiplex PCR assay. TCRdb took this table from immuneACCESS and kept in-frame rearrangements with V and J called. Such tables lack part of the clones; where checked against another copy, unresolved V genes explain under half of the gap, and the rest is unexplained. The sample table lists some 47,000 clones, about 92% of them with a count of one. Roughly a sixth of the sample is held by the ten biggest clonotypes. Related donors were used in the transplants with nonmyeloablative bone marrow transplantation, and mixed chimerism was transient in the human trials. The sample was CD8+ T cells from blood (PBMCs), taken 12 months after the transplant. The receptors stem from a human patient who received a combined kidney and bone marrow transplant. In patients who had a transplant, some T cells may come from the graft donor.

V gene TRBV5-6 combines with J gene TRBJ1-1, with a weak D call TRBD1 (5 bases). The CDR3 sequence is 14 residues long. Germline values: CDR1 SGHDT, CDR2 YYEEEE. Trimming shortened V by 2 bases and J by 2 bases, and 10 bases separated the two germline ends. The CDR3 loop is CASSFGRANTEAFF. DNA of the CDR3: TGTGCCAGCAGCTTTGGCAGGGCAAACACTGAAGCTTTCTTT. Full variable domain (outside the CDR3, taken from reference TRBV5-6 and TRBJ1-1): DAGVTQSPTHLIKTRGQQVTLRCSPKSGHDTVSWYQQALGQGPQFIFQYYEEEERQRGNFPDRFSGHQFPNYSSELNVNALLLGDSALYLCASSFGRANTEAFFGQGTRLTVV.

V and J are TRBV11-2 and TRBJ2-3; no definite D call. This CDR3 comprises 15 residues. The germline V and J ends were trimmed by 7 bases and 3 bases, with 17 bases remaining between them. CDR1 SGHAT and CDR2 FQNNGV come from the germline V gene. The chain's CDR3 is CASTLVASVTDTQYF. The CDR3 nucleotides read TGTGCCAGCACCCTGGTGGCTAGTGTGACAGATACGCAGTATTTT.

The chain carries TRBV7-2 and TRBJ2-7; TRBD2 aligns across 9 bases. The CDR3 totals 16 residues. Germline loops: CDR1 SGHTA, CDR2 FQGNSA. With V trimmed by 5 bases and J by 1 base, 9 bases remained unmatched. The DNA of the CDR3 is TGTGCCAGCAGCCATCATCCGGGACTAGCTTCCTACGAGCAGTACTTC. Protein sequence: CASSHHPGLASYEQYF.

The chain employs TRBV23-1 and TRBJ1-3; D is unclear. TRBV23-1 is annotated as an ORF whose role is uncertain. There are 16 residues in the CDR3. V shed 0 bases and J shed 0 bases, with 9 bases lying between them. CDR3 nucleotide sequence: TGCGCCAGCAGTCAATCGCGGGGAGACTCTGGAAACACCATATATTTT. As protein: CASSQSRGDSGNTIYF.

The chain couples TRBV10-3 to TRBJ2-3; maybe TRBD2 (6 bases). Per the germline V gene, CDR1 is ENHRY and CDR2 is SYGVKD. CDR3 size: 13 residues. The germline V and J ends were trimmed by 7 bases and 2 bases, with 10 bases remaining between them. CDR3 coding DNA: TGTGCCATCACCGAGCGGGTCACAGATACGCAGTATTTT. As protein: CAITERVTDTQYF.

This clone was seen more than once but under ten times. V and J are TRBV5-4 and TRBJ1-4; D gene ambiguous. Deletions cut 3 bases from V and 7 bases from J, with 16 bases between. CDR1 is SGHNT, CDR2 YYREEE, per germline (reference sequence). The CDR3 is made up of 15 amino acids. The DNA of the CDR3 is TGTGCCAGCAGCTCTTACATGGATCCAGGTGAAAAACTGTTTTTT. Translation: CASSSYMDPGEKLFF.

The DNA of the CDR3 is TGCGCCAGCAGGGAATTGGGACAGGGGAGGTACGAGCAGTACTTC. Amino acids: CASRELGQGRYEQYF. The rearrangement joins TRBV4-3 to TRBJ2-7; 10 nucleotides line up with TRBD1. There are 15 residues in the CDR3. Germline CDR1 is LGHNA and CDR2 is YSLEER. Losses at the gene ends were 6 bases for V and 4 bases for J; bases not matched to a gene: 9.

CDR3 protein: CASSPDRGNIYEQYF. The CDR3 region has the DNA TGTGCCAGCTCACCGGACAGGGGTAACATCTACGAGCAGTACTTC. The chain carries TRBV18 and TRBJ2-7; 9 bases are a match to TRBD1. The germline gives CDR1 KGHSH, CDR2 LQKENI. This CDR3 is 15 amino acids long. J gave up 3 bases and V 3 bases, and 6 bases lay outside the gene matches.

The chain couples TRBV19 to TRBJ2-3, with D perhaps TRBD1 (5 bases). The V end was cut by 6 bases, the J end by 1 base, with 11 bases between. Germline CDR1 and CDR2: LNHDA and SQIVND (reference sequence). CDR3 size: 14 residues. DNA of the CDR3: TGTGCCAGTAGCCAGGGTCAGGGCACAGATACGCAGTATTTT. Translating gives CASSQGQGTDTQYF.

CDR3 residues: CASLISGMDYEQYF. The CDR3, as DNA: TGTGCTAGTCTGATTAGCGGGATGGATTACGAGCAGTACTTC. V gene TRBV12-5 combines with J gene TRBJ2-5; 8 bases line up with TRBD2. The J call may be in error: the DNA end matches TRBJ2-7 better. This CDR3 has 14 amino acids. Germline values: CDR1 LGHNT, CDR2 FRNRAP.

The chain's CDR3 is CASSLGSGGASEQYF. For the CDR3, the DNA is TGCGCCAGCAGCCTTGGTAGCGGGGGGGCCAGCGAGCAGTACTTC. The chain carries TRBV4-3 and TRBJ2-7, with 11 positions matching TRBD2. This CDR3 spans 15 amino acids. Germline V CDR1 and CDR2: LGHNA, YSLEER. J lost 6 bases, V lost 4 bases, and 8 bases had no gene match.

CDR3 residues: CASSSTTGRGSYNEQFF. In nucleotides, the CDR3 is TGTGCCAGCAGCTCTACCACTGGGCGGGGGAGCTACAATGAGCAGTTCTTC. This chain connects TRBV7-9 to TRBJ2-1, with 7 bases lining up with TRBD2. CDR1 and CDR2 (germline): SEHNR, FQNEAQ (reference sequence). The length of the CDR3 is 17 residues. The V segment lost 4 bases and the J segment 3 bases; nucleotides outside the gene matches: 12.

The V and J genes are TRBV13 and TRBJ2-7; 12 nucleotides match TRBD2. Losses at the gene ends were 3 bases for V and 2 bases for J; bases not matched to a gene: 2. This CDR3 has 15 residues. CDR1 and CDR2 (germline): PRHDT, FYEKMQ (reference sequence). The CDR3 sequence is CASSLGLAGAYEQYF. Written as DNA, the CDR3 is TGTGCCAGCAGCTTGGGACTAGCGGGTGCCTACGAGCAGTACTTC.

The CDR3 spells CSVGGGWDEQFF. CDR3 bases: TGCAGCGTTGGGGGGGGGTGGGATGAGCAGTTCTTC. The chain has TRBV29-1 and TRBJ2-1, with 7 bases that match TRBD2. The CDR3 contains 12 residues. Germline CDR1 SQVTM, CDR2 ANQGSEA. Trimming took 4 bases from V and 8 from J; bases not matched to a gene: 5.

The V and J genes are TRBV28 and TRBJ2-7; TRBD1 agrees at 7 bases. V lost 5 bases to trimming and J lost 5 bases; unmatched junction nucleotides: 6. The CDR3 consists of 13 residues. Germline CDR1 and CDR2: MDHEN and SYDVKM. The CDR3 here is CASSARGGHEQYF. Written as DNA, the CDR3 is TGTGCCAGCAGTGCCCGAGGGGGCCACGAGCAGTACTTC.

The J gene is TRBJ2-7, the V gene TRBV11-3, with TRBD2 matching 7 bases. J was trimmed by 2 bases and V by 5 bases; bases with no gene match: 9. Germline V gene sequence: CDR1 SGHNT, CDR2 YENEEA. CDR3 length equals 15 residues. The CDR3 loop is CASSPSRGGTYEQYF. Here the CDR3 DNA reads TGTGCCAGCAGCCCTAGCCGGGGAGGGACCTACGAGCAGTACTTC.

The chain combines TRBV7-6 with TRBJ2-3, with D possibly being TRBD1 (6 bases). V was trimmed by 1 base and J by 7 bases, leaving 15 bases between them. Per germline, CDR1 SGHVS and CDR2 FNYEAQ. This CDR3 comprises 15 residues. The CDR3 DNA reads TGTGCCAGCAGCTTAGAGGGGGAGAGGCCACATACGCAGTATTTT. This translates into CASSLEGERPHTQYF.

V is TRBV4-3 and J is TRBJ2-1, with TRBD2 identical over 10 bases. J gave up 9 bases and V 1 base, and 9 bases lay outside the gene matches. This CDR3 contains 16 residues. Germline values: CDR1 LGHNA, CDR2 YSLEER. The CDR3 spells CASSQVEVAGGLEQFF. The DNA for the CDR3 is TGCGCCAGCAGCCAAGTTGAGGTAGCGGGGGGCCTTGAGCAGTTCTTC.

The chain combines TRBV4-1 with TRBJ2-7; unclear D gene. V lost 0 bases to trimming and J lost 3 bases, with 9 bases between them. CDR3 length: 14 amino acids. In germline, CDR1 is MGHRA, CDR2 YSYEKL. The CDR3 is CASSQEFQNYEQYF. The CDR3 nucleotides read TGCGCCAGCAGCCAAGAGTTTCAGAACTACGAGCAGTACTTC.

The sample holds one count of this clone. V and J are TRBV5-6 and TRBJ2-7, with TRBD1 identical over 7 bases. CDR3 length equals 14 residues. Germline loops: CDR1 SGHDT, CDR2 YYEEEE. V was clipped by 0 bases and J by 2 bases; unmatched bases: 2. The CDR3 bases are TGTGCCAGCAGCTTGGCCGGGACAGCCTACGAGCAGTACTTC. It codes for CASSLAGTAYEQYF.

V usage is TRBV28 and J usage is TRBJ1-5; 10 bases map to TRBD1. After removal of 3 bases from V and 6 bases from J, the junction contained 2 bases not matched to a gene. This CDR3 comprises 14 residues. Per germline, CDR1 MDHEN and CDR2 SYDVKM. CDR3 sequence: CASSFDRGPQPQHF. The CDR3 DNA reads TGTGCCAGCAGTTTCGACAGGGGGCCTCAGCCCCAGCATTTT.

J is TRBJ2-5 and V is TRBV18; 10 bases agree with TRBD1. The trim removed 4 bases at V and 5 bases at J, leaving 7 bases unmatched. CDR1 KGHSH and CDR2 LQKENI come from the germline V gene. The CDR3 length is 15 residues. The CDR3 loop reads CASSRGTGVEETQYF. The CDR3 DNA sequence: TGTGCCAGCTCACGAGGGACAGGGGTTGAGGAGACCCAGTACTTC. Using reference TRBV18 and TRBJ2-5 for the parts outside the CDR3, the full variable domain is NAGVMQNPRHLVRRRGQEARLRCSPMKGHSHVYWYRQLPEEGLKFMVYLQKENIIDESGMPKERFSAEFPKEGPSILRIQQVVRGDSAAYFCASSRGTGVEETQYFGPGTRLLVL.

This clone is labeled as medium-sized (0.01 to 0.1%). The chain combines TRBV7-9 with TRBJ2-7; no clear D. V lost 5 bases and J 3 bases, leaving 11 bases between the germline ends. The CDR3 totals 13 residues. Germline CDR1 is SEHNR and CDR2 is FQNEAQ (reference sequence). The CDR3 here is CASSETTDYEQYF. The CDR3 DNA reads TGTGCCAGCAGCGAGACAACTGACTACGAGCAGTACTTC.

The chain joins TRBV11-2 to TRBJ2-3; D is uncertain. V was shortened by 4 bases and J by 5 bases, with 10 bases between the two germline ends. In germline, CDR1 is SGHAT, CDR2 FQNNGV. The CDR3 covers 13 residues. CDR3 sequence: CASSSRQRDTQYF. In nucleotides, the CDR3 is TGTGCCAGCAGCTCACGTCAGCGAGATACGCAGTATTTT. The full variable domain, in which reference TRBV11-2 and TRBJ2-3 provide the parts outside the CDR3, is EAGVAQSPRYKIIEKRQSVAFWCNPISGHATLYWYQQILGQGPKLLIQFQNNGVVDDSQLPKDRFSAERLKGVDSTLKIQPAKLEDSAVYLCASSSRQRDTQYFGPGTRLTVL.

CDR3 protein: CASRGSGREETQYF. The CDR3 coding sequence is TGCGCCAGCCGAGGTAGCGGGAGGGAAGAGACCCAGTACTTC. This sequence joins TRBV4-1 and TRBJ2-5, with TRBD2 identical over 11 bases. The CDR3 covers 14 residues. Germline V gene data show CDR1 as MGHRA and CDR2 as YSYEKL. V gave up 8 bases and J gave up 3 bases; unmatched junction bases: 5.